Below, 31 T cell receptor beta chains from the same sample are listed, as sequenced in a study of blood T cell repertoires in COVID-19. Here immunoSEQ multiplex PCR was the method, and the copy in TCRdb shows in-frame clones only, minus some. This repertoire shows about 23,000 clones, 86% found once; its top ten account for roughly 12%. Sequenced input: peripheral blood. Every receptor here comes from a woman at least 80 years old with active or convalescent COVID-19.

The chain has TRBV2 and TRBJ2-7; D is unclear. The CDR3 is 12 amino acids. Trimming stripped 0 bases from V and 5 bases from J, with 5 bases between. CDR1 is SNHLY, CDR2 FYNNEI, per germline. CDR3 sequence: CASSEAAHEQYF. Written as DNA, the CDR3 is TGTGCCAGCAGTGAAGCAGCCCACGAGCAGTACTTC. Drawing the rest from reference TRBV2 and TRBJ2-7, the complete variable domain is EPEVTQTPSHQVTQMGQEVILRCVPISNHLYFYWYRQILGQKVEFLVSFYNNEISEKSEIFDDQFSVERPDGSNFTLKIRSTKLEDSAMYFCASSEAAHEQYFGPGTRLTVT.

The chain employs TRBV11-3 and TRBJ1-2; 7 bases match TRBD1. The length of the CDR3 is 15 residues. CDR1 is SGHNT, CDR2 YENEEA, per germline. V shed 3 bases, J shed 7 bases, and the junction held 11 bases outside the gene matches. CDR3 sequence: CASSFRQGMMVGYTF. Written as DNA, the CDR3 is TGTGCCAGCAGCTTTCGACAGGGAATGATGGTTGGCTACACCTTC.

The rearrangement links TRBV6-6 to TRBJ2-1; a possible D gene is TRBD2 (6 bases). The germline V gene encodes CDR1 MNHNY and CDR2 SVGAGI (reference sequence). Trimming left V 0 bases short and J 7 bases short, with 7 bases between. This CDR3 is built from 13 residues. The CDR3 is CASSYSSGNEQFF. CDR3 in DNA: TGTGCCAGCAGTTACTCTAGCGGAAATGAGCAGTTCTTC.

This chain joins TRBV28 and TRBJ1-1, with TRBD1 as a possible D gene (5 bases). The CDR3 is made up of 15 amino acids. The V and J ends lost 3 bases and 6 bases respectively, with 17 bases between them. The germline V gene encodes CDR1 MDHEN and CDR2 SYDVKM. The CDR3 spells CASSFVSRVPAEAFF. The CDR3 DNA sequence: TGTGCCAGCAGTTTCGTTTCCAGGGTCCCGGCTGAAGCTTTCTTT. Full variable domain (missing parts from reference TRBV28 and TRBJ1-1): DVKVTQSSRYLVKRTGEKVFLECVQDMDHENMFWYRQDPGLGLRLIYFSYDVKMKEKGDIPEGYSVSREKKERFSLILESASTNQTSMYLCASSFVSRVPAEAFFGQGTRLTVV.

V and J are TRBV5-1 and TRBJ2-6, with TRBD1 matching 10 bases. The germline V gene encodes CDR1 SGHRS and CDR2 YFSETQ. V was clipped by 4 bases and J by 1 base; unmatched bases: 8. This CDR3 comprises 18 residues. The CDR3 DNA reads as TGCGCCAGCAGCCAGGGGACAGGGGCCCAATCTGGGGCCAACGTCCTGACTTTC. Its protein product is CASSQGTGAQSGANVLTF. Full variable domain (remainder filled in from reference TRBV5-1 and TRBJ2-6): KAGVTQTPRYLIKTRGQQVTLSCSPISGHRSVSWYQQTPGQGLQFLFEYFSETQRNKGNFPGRFSGRQFSNSRSEMNVSTLELGDSALYLCASSQGTGAQSGANVLTFGAGSRLTVL.

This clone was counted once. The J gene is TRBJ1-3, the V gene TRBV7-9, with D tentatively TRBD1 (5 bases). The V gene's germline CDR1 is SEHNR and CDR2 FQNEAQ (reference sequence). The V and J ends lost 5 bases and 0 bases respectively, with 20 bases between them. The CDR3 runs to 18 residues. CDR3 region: CASSPGRGRESSGNTIYF. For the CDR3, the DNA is TGTGCCAGCAGCCCAGGGAGGGGCAGGGAGAGCTCTGGAAACACCATATATTTT.

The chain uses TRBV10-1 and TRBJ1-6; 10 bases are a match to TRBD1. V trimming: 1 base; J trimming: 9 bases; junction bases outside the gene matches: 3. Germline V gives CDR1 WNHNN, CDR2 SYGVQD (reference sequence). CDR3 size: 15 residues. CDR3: CASSELGQGGSPLHF. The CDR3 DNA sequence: TGCGCCAGCAGTGAGTTAGGACAGGGGGGTTCACCCCTCCACTTT.

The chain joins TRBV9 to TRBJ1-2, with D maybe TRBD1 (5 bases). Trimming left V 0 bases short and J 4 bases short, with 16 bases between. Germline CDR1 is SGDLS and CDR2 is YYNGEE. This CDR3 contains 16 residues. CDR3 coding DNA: TGTGCCAGCAGCGTAGCTGCGCAGGGAAGCACCTATGGCTACACCTTC. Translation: CASSVAAQGSTYGYTF.

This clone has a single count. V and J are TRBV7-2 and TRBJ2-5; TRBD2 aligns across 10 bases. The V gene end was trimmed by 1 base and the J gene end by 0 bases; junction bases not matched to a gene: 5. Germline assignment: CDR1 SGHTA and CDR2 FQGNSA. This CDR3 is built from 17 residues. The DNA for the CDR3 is TGTGCCAGCAGCTTAGTAGCGGGGGGCCGTTACCAAGAGACCCAGTACTTC. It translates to CASSLVAGGRYQETQYF.

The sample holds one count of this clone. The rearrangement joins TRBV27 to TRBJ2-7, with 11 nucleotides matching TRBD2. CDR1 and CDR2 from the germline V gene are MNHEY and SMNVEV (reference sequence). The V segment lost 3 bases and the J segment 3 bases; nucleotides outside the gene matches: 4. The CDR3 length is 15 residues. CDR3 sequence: CASSFSGTSGYEQYF. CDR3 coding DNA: TGTGCCAGCAGTTTCTCCGGGACTAGCGGCTACGAGCAGTACTTC.

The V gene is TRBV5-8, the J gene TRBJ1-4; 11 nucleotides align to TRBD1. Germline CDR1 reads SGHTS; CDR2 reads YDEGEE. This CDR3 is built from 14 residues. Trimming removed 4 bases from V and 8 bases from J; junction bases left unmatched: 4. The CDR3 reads CASSRGQGGEKLFF. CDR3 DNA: TGTGCCAGCAGCCGGGGACAGGGGGGCGAAAAACTGTTTTTT.

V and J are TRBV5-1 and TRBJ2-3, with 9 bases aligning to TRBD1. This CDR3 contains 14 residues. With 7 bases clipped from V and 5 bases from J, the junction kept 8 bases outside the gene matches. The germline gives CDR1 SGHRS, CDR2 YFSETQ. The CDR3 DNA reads TGCGCCAGCGCAGGGACAGGGCTAGGAGATACGCAGTATTTT. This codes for CASAGTGLGDTQYF.

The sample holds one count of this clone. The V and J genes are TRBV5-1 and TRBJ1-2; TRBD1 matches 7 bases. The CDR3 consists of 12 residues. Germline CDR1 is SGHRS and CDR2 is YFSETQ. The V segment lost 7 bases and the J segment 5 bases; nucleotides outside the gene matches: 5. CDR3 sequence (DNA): TGCGCCAGCGAAGACAGGGTTTATGGCTACACCTTC. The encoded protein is CASEDRVYGYTF.

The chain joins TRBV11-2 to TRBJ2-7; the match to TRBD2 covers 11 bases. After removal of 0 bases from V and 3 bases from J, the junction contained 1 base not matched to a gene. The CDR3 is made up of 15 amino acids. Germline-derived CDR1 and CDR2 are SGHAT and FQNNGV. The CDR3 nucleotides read TGTGCCAGCAGCTTAGACCTAGCGGGGGGCTACGAGCAGTACTTC. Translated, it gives CASSLDLAGGYEQYF.

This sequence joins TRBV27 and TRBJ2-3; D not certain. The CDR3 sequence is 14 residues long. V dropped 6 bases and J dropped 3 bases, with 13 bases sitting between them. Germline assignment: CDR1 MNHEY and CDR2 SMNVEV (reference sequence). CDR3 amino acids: CASRDPTLTDTQYF. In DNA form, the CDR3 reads TGTGCCAGCAGAGATCCCACCCTAACAGATACGCAGTATTTT.

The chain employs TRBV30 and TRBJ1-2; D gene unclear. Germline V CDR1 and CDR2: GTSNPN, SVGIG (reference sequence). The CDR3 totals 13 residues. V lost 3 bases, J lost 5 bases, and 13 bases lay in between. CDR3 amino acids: CAWRGHRGYGYTF. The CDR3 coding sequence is TGTGCCTGGAGGGGCCACCGGGGTTATGGCTACACCTTC.

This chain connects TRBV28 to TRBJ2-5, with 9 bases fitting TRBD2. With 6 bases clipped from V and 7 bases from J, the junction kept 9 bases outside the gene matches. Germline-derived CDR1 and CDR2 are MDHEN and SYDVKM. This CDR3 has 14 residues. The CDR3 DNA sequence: TGTGCCAGCAGGGAAGGGACTAGCACGCCGACCCAGTACTTC. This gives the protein CASREGTSTPTQYF.

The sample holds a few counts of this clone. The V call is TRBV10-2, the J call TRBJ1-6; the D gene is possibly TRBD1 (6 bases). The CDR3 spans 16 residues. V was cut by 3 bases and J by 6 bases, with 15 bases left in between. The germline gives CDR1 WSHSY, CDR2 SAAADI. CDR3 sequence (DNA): TGCGCCAGCAGTGACCGACCCAGGACAGCTAATTCACCCCTCCACTTT. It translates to CASSDRPRTANSPLHF.

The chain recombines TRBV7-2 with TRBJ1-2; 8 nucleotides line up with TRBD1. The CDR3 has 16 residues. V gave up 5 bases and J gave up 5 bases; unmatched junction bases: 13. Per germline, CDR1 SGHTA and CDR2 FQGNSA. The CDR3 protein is CASSPDRGFPPYGYTF. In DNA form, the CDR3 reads TGTGCCAGCAGCCCAGACAGGGGATTCCCCCCTTATGGCTACACCTTC.

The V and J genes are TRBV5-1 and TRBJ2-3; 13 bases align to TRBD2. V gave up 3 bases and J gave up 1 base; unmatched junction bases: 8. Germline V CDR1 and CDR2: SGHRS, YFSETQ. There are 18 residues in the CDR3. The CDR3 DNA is TGCGCCAGCAGCTACCTGACTAGCGGGAGGTTGGGCACAGATACGCAGTATTTT. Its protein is CASSYLTSGRLGTDTQYF.

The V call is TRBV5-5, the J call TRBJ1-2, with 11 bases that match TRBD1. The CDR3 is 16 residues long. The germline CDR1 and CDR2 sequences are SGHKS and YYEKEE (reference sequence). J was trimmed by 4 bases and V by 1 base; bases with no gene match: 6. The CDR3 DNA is TGTGCCAGCAGCTTGACGGGGACAGGGGGTACCTATGGCTACACCTTC. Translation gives CASSLTGTGGTYGYTF.

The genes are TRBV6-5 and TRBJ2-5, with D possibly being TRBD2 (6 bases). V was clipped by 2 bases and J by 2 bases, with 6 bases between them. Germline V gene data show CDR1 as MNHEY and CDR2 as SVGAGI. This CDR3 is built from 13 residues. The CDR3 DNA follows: TGTGCCAGCAGTTACCGGGGGCAAGAGACCCAGTACTTC. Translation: CASSYRGQETQYF.

The CDR3 DNA reads TGTGCCAGCACCTGGGGGACACAGAACACTGAAGCTTTCTTT. As protein: CASTWGTQNTEAFF. This chain connects TRBV5-6 to TRBJ1-1, with D possibly matching TRBD1 (6 bases). CDR3 length: 14 amino acids. The ends were cut back, 6 bases at V and 1 base at J, with 13 bases in the middle. Germline V gene sequence: CDR1 SGHDT, CDR2 YYEEEE.

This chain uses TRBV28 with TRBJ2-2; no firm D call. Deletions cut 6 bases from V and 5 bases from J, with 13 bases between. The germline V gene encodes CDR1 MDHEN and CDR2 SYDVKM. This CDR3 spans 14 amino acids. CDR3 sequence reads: CASSSPVGTGELFF. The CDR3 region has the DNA TGTGCCAGCAGCAGTCCCGTCGGGACCGGGGAGCTGTTTTTT.

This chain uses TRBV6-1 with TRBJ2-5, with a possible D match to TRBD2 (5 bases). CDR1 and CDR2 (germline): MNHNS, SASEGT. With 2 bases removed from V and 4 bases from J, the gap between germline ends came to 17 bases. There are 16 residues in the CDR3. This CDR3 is CASSEWVSRGRETQYF. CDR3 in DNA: TGTGCCAGCAGTGAATGGGTTTCGAGAGGGCGAGAGACCCAGTACTTC.

CDR3 residues: CASSLDPPGLGSGNTIYF. CDR3 nucleotide sequence: TGTGCCAGCAGCTTAGACCCACCGGGACTAGGGTCAGGAAACACCATATATTTT. The chain uses TRBV11-2 and TRBJ1-3, with D possibly being TRBD1 (5 bases). Germline V lookup: CDR1 SGHAT, CDR2 FQNNGV. The CDR3 is 18 residues long. The V gene lost 0 bases and the J gene lost 4 bases, with 19 bases spanning the gap. The full variable domain, completed using reference TRBV11-2 and TRBJ1-3, is EAGVAQSPRYKIIEKRQSVAFWCNPISGHATLYWYQQILGQGPKLLIQFQNNGVVDDSQLPKDRFSAERLKGVDSTLKIQPAKLEDSAVYLCASSLDPPGLGSGNTIYFGEGSWLTVV.

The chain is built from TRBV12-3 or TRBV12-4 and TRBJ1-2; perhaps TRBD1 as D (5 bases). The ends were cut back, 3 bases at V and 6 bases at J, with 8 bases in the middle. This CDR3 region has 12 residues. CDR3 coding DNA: TGTGCCAGCAGTTTGACAGTTAATGGCTACACCTTC. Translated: CASSLTVNGYTF.

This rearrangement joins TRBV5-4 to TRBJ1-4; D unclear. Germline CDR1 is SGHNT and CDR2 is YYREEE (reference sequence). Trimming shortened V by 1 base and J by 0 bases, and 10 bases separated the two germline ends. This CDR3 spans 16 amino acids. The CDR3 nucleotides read TGTGCCAGCAGCTTGTACGGGGTTGCAACTAATGAAAAACTGTTTTTT. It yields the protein CASSLYGVATNEKLFF.

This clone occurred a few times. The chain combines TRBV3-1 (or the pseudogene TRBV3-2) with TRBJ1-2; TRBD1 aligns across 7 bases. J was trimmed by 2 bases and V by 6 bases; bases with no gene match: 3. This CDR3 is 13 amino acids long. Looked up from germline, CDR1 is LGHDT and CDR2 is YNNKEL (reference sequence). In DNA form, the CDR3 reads TGTGCCAGCAGTCTACAGGGGAACTATGGCTACACCTTC. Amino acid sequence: CASSLQGNYGYTF.

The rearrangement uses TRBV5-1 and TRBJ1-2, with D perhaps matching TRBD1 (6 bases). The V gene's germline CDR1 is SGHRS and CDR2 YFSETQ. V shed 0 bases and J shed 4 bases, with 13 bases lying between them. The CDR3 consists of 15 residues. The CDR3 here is CASSLGHLGGYGYTF. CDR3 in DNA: TGCGCCAGCAGCTTGGGTCATTTAGGGGGCTATGGCTACACCTTC.

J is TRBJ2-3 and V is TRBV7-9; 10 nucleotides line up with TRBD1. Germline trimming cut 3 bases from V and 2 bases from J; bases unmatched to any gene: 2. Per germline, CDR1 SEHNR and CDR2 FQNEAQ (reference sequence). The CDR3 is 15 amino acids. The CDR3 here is CASSFGQGDTDTQYF. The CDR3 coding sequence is TGTGCCAGCAGCTTCGGACAGGGGGACACAGATACGCAGTATTTT.